This record covers a single T cell receptor beta chain. This clonotype occurred a few times. Its antigen is unknown. No base quality values were provided; no much bigger clone lies one nucleotide off. Every donor was a healthy Caucasian. The twin cohort comprised three pairs of female monozygotic twins, all aged about 18 to 29 years. Using Miltenyi CD45RO+ enrichment and human naive T-cell isolation kits, memory (CD45RO+) and naive T cells were isolated from PBMC. This specimen comes from a study of identical twins (dated by TCRdb to the mid-2010s). Context from the whole study: The study deep-sequenced TCR alpha and beta repertoires from monozygotic twins, unrelated adults of various ages and cord blood to test whether fetal clonotypes persist. To rule out contamination, replicate twin experiments were performed at different times with different library preparation protocols.

Findings and caveats that apply to the study as a whole: Out-of-frame TCR alpha sharing in monozygotic twins was systematically underestimated by recombination models, whereas sharing between unrelated individuals was in agreement with the recombination models. Zero-insertion analyses could be partly confounded by invariant T cells such as MAIT and iNKT, though diverse VJ usage argued against such confounding for most clonotypes. Compared with coincidental sharing between unrelated individuals, out-of-frame TCR alpha sequences shared between twins showed an excess of sequences with low generation probability. Abundant cord blood beta clonotypes had fewer insertions, young adult naive repertoires showed a similar but weaker trend, and memory repertoires showed no such trend. Because the same donors could not be followed over many years, conclusions were based on cross-sectional statistical analysis. The excess sharing between twins in beta out-of-frame sequences was weaker because fewer shared sequences reduced the signal-to-noise ratio.

V is cut by 6 bases and J by 5 bases, and the space between the germline ends is 13 bases. Spanning cysteine to phenylalanine, the CDR3 consists of 14 amino acids. Of the read, only the CDR3 DNA is kept; its 42 bases are in frame from base 1. CDR1 MNHNS and CDR2 SASEGT were looked up in the germline V gene. Library generation was performed with 5' RACE. The sample was run on an Illumina HiSeq 2000. A universal primer binding site was added through template switching, and the final cDNA carried a unique molecular identifier so that TCR cDNA molecules could be counted accurately. First-strand cDNA for TCR alpha and beta chains was synthesized from specific primers in the conserved constant-segment region. To control for contamination, every cDNA library was double barcoded, receiving both a SMART-Mk sample barcode and Illumina barcodes. TruSeq adapter sequences, together with Illumina sample barcodes, were added in two successive PCR steps. Sequencing of the TCR alpha and beta cDNA libraries was done on the Illumina HiSeq platform using custom primers. The original methods were these. Unique molecular identifiers were extracted from raw reads with MiGEC, and CDR3 positions were determined with MiXCR. Recombination models were inferred per individual with the repgenHMM and IGoR tools using an EM algorithm. The analysis of shared clonotypes was done with the tcR package in R, with sharing normalized by the product of cloneset sizes. To study raw recombination free of thymic and clonal selection effects, out-of-frame nonproductive sequences were analyzed. TCRdb took the public reads, trimmed them with fastp at Q25, ran MiXCR for clone calling and kept in-frame beta chains. Each record represents a unique CDR3 protein, reported with the most common genes and DNA among its rows. The V and J calls and clone size come from TCRdb's table, not from the authors' own analysis. The sample profile shows some 200,000 distinct CDR3 sequences; 7.5% of them were found once. Of the sample, 1.9% falls within the top ten clones.

The data were also submitted as part of a second study, on yellow fever vaccine responses in identical twins. According to the second study: According to the authors, in identical twins the way T cells responded to vaccination appeared partly convergent and partly personalized. In identical twins, the study followed T cell clones that responded to the vaccine with precision.

This clonotype originated in a woman between 18 and 29 years old in good health. Sequencing used memory (CD45RO+) T cells sorted from blood. According to the study, the label for this sample's cell subset or site signals: CD45RO+ enriched T cells. This sequence uses TRBV6-1 and TRBJ2-2; TRBD2 could be the D gene, as 5 bases match. The CDR3 reads CASSTRRDTGELFF. The nucleotides read TGTGCCAGCAGCACCCGCCGGGATACCGGGGAGCTGTTTTTT.